This entry lists 13 T cell receptor beta chains sequenced from one sample in a study of shared T cell receptors in the human thymus. The table came from immunoSEQ multiplex PCR; TCRdb's copy has only in-frame clones and leaves some out. Among about 710,000 clones listed, about 89% were seen once. The same specimen was also included in a second study, on human thymus T cells.

The sequenced sample consisted of thymocytes. Source of these receptors: a boy younger than two with a congenital heart defect.

In nucleotides, the CDR3 is TGTGCCAGCAGCAAACGGACAGCCGCCCCTGAGATGCAGTTCTTC. It specifies CASSKRTAAPEMQFF. The J gene is TRBJ2-1, the V gene TRBV27; perhaps TRBD1 as D (6 bases). This CDR3 has 15 residues. Trimming removed 6 bases at V and 12 bases at J, with 24 bases between. Germline V lookup: CDR1 MNHEY, CDR2 SMNVEV (reference sequence).

In this sample, this clone turned up once. This sequence joins TRBV6-1 and TRBJ2-5, with no clear D. The CDR3 loop spans 13 amino acids. Per germline, CDR1 MNHNS and CDR2 SASEGT. Between the trimmed V and J ends, which lost 4 bases and 9 bases, there was a span of 15 bases. The CDR3 loop is CASSVVLLVAQYF. The CDR3 DNA is TGTGCCAGCAGTGTCGTCCTTCTAGTGGCCCAGTACTTC.

V gene TRBV27 combines with J gene TRBJ2-2; a possible D gene is TRBD2 (6 bases). The CDR3 is made up of 15 amino acids. Germline lookup yields CDR1 MNHEY and CDR2 SMNVEV (reference sequence). The V gene lost 6 bases and the J gene lost 7 bases, with 18 bases spanning the gap. CDR3 coding DNA: TGTGCCAGCAGGGAACGGGAGAAAGTTGGCGGGGAGCTGTTTTTT. It encodes CASREREKVGGELFF.

The chain joins TRBV28 to TRBJ2-1; no definite D call. Germline V gene data show CDR1 as MDHEN and CDR2 as SYDVKM. The CDR3 runs 12 residues. The germline V and J ends were trimmed by 6 bases and 9 bases, with 12 bases remaining between them. CDR3 protein: CASRHTWSEQFF. The CDR3 DNA is TGTGCCAGCAGACATACCTGGAGTGAGCAGTTCTTC. The whole variable domain, remainder taken from reference TRBV28 and TRBJ2-1, is DVKVTQSSRYLVKRTGEKVFLECVQDMDHENMFWYRQDPGLGLRLIYFSYDVKMKEKGDIPEGYSVSREKKERFSLILESASTNQTSMYLCASRHTWSEQFFGPGTRLTVL.

The chain carries TRBV18 and TRBJ2-1; the D gene is possibly TRBD1 (5 bases). Trimming removed 6 bases from V and 4 bases from J, with 16 bases in between. Germline CDR1 reads KGHSH; CDR2 reads LQKENI. The CDR3 runs to 15 residues. The CDR3 reads CASSEDSSKYNEQFF. Written as DNA, the CDR3 is TGTGCCAGCTCGGAAGACAGTTCGAAGTACAATGAGCAGTTCTTC.

The chain recombines TRBV7-9 with TRBJ2-7; 13 bases line up with TRBD2. V shed 5 bases and J 3 bases; nucleotides not matched to a gene: 7. Germline values: CDR1 SEHNR, CDR2 FQNEAQ (reference sequence). The CDR3 length is 16 residues. CDR3 protein: CASSPLGTSGDYEQYF. CDR3 nucleotide sequence: TGTGCCAGCAGCCCACTTGGGACTAGCGGGGACTACGAGCAGTACTTC.

This chain joins TRBV28 and TRBJ2-4; TRBD2 matches 7 bases. The junction had 8 bases not matched to a gene; V was cut back by 6 bases and J by 0 bases. CDR1 is MDHEN and CDR2 is SYDVKM in the germline V gene. The CDR3 length is 16 residues. The CDR3 DNA reads as TGTGCCAGCAGACTGGGGGGAGGGGAAGCCAAAAACATTCAGTACTTC. It codes for CASRLGGGEAKNIQYF.

The CDR3 protein is CSARGAGEKYF. The DNA of the CDR3 is TGCAGTGCTAGAGGGGCAGGGGAAAAGTACTTC. This chain uses TRBV20-1 with TRBJ2-4, with D possibly matching TRBD1 (6 bases). The CDR3 totals 11 residues. V lost 1 base, J lost 14 bases, and 12 bases lay in between. Germline V CDR1 and CDR2: DFQATT, SNEGSKA (reference sequence).

This chain joins TRBV18 and TRBJ2-3, with a possible D match to TRBD2 (6 bases). V was trimmed by 1 base and J by 5 bases, leaving 19 bases between them. The germline V gene encodes CDR1 KGHSH and CDR2 LQKENI. The CDR3 is made up of 17 amino acids. CDR3 residues: CASSPLPLALLGDTQYF. The CDR3 nucleotides read TGTGCCAGCTCACCACTCCCCCTAGCGCTTCTGGGAGATACGCAGTATTTT. Supplemented by reference TRBV18 and TRBJ2-3, the full variable domain reads NAGVMQNPRHLVRRRGQEARLRCSPMKGHSHVYWYRQLPEEGLKFMVYLQKENIIDESGMPKERFSAEFPKEGPSILRIQQVVRGDSAAYFCASSPLPLALLGDTQYFGPGTRLTVL.

The genes are TRBV27 and TRBJ1-1; 9 bases match TRBD1. V lost 2 bases to trimming and J lost 3 bases; unmatched junction nucleotides: 7. Per germline, CDR1 MNHEY and CDR2 SMNVEV (reference sequence). The CDR3 runs 16 residues. CDR3 loop: CASSLRPGQGYTEAFF. For the CDR3, the DNA is TGTGCCAGCAGTTTACGACCGGGACAGGGTTACACTGAAGCTTTCTTT.

This clone was counted once. J is TRBJ2-3 and V is TRBV2; TRBD1 is a possible D gene (6 bases). The CDR3 totals 13 residues. The germline CDR1 and CDR2 sequences are SNHLY and FYNNEI. V was trimmed by 6 bases and J by 4 bases, leaving 11 bases between them. CDR3 coding DNA: TGTGCCAGCAGGCCCCCAGGGGCAGATACGCAGTATTTT. Translated, it gives CASRPPGADTQYF.

This clone was counted a single time. The gene calls are TRBV2 and TRBJ2-7; 7 nucleotides align to TRBD1. V lost 8 bases to trimming and J lost 4 bases; unmatched junction nucleotides: 14. CDR3 length: 15 amino acids. Germline lookup yields CDR1 SNHLY and CDR2 FYNNEI. As DNA, the CDR3 is TGTGCCAGCGCCCTCCCCGAAGGGGGCGGTTACGAGCAGTACTTC. Encoded protein: CASALPEGGGYEQYF.

The chain joins TRBV5-1 to TRBJ2-1; TRBD1 aligns across 12 bases. This CDR3 spans 19 amino acids. Trimming at V came to 6 bases and at J to 0 bases, leaving 13 bases not matched to a gene. CDR1 is SGHRS, CDR2 YFSETQ, per germline. The CDR3 reads CASNRWGQGAMSSYNEQFF. The CDR3 DNA reads as TGCGCCAGCAACAGGTGGGGACAGGGGGCGATGAGCTCCTACAATGAGCAGTTCTTC.